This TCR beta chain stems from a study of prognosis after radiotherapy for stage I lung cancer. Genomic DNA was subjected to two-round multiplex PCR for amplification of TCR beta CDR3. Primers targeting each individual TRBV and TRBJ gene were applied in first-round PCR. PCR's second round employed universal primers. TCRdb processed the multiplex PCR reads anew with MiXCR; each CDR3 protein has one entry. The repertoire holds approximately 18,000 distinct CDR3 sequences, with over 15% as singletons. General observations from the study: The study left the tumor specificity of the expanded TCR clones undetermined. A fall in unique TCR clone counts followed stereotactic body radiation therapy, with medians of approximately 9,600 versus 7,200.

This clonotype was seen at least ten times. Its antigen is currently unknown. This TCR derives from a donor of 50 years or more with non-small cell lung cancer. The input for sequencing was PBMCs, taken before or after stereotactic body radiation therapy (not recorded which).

The CDR3, as DNA: TGTGCCAGCAGTAGGGGGGATGGCTACACCTTC. Translation: CASSRGDGYTF. This chain uses TRBV27 with TRBJ1-2, with a possible D match to TRBD1 (6 bases). In germline, CDR1 is MNHEY, CDR2 SMNVEV (reference sequence). Trimming cost V 5 bases and J 6 bases, with 7 bases left between them. This CDR3 comprises 11 residues.